Each of the 32 T cell receptor beta chains below was sequenced from the same sample in a study of vaccination and CD4 T cells after COVID-19. Their antigen targets remain unknown. Time point here: late sampling 161 to 241 days after vaccination in a few convalescent patients. Indicated treatment: roughly 10-day PBMC culture with coronavirus spike peptide pools or control peptides (ViraFEST assay). The study sequenced cultured CD4+ T cell DNA using the Oncomine TCR Beta short-read assay. TCRdb called the PCR reads again in MiXCR, with one record for every CDR3 protein. The sample lists tens of thousands of distinct CDR3 sequences, around 33% seen once, with 2.6% in the top ten. The source material was CD4+ T cells from blood, cultured in vitro, sampled about 7 months after SARS-CoV-2 vaccination. These TCRs come from a human donor who had recovered from COVID-19.

Only a few counts were recorded for this clonotype. CDR3 residues: CASSRLGTGAGGANVLTF. The DNA of the CDR3 is TGTGCCAGCAGTCGGCTCGGAACAGGGGCCGGTGGGGCCAACGTCCTGACTTTC. This sequence joins TRBV27 and TRBJ2-6; 7 bases are shared with TRBD1. V lost 5 bases to trimming and J lost 3 bases; unmatched junction nucleotides: 13. In germline, CDR1 is MNHEY, CDR2 SMNVEV (reference sequence). CDR3 length equals 18 residues.

J is TRBJ2-7 and V is TRBV20-1; TRBD2 matches 9 bases. The CDR3 totals 13 residues. V lost 0 bases to trimming and J lost 5 bases; unmatched junction nucleotides: 2. The germline V gene has CDR1 DFQATT and CDR2 SNEGSKA (reference sequence). CDR3 protein: CSARDSGSDEQYF. DNA for the CDR3: TGCAGTGCTAGAGATAGCGGGAGCGACGAGCAGTACTTC.

This clonotype was observed a handful of times. The V and J genes are TRBV28 and TRBJ1-2; 7 nucleotides line up with TRBD1. V was clipped by 1 base and J by 8 bases; unmatched bases: 7. Germline CDR1 is MDHEN and CDR2 is SYDVKM. The CDR3 sequence is 14 residues long. The CDR3 bases are TGTGCCAGCAGTTTATTGACGCGACAGGGCGGCTACACCTTC. Protein product: CASSLLTRQGGYTF.

The CDR3 bases are TGCGCCAGCAGCGAGACAGTATCTGGCTACACCTTC. Protein sequence: CASSETVSGYTF. This sequence joins TRBV5-1 and TRBJ1-2, with D tentatively TRBD1 (5 bases). This CDR3 is 12 amino acids long. The germline V gene has CDR1 SGHRS and CDR2 YFSETQ. With 4 bases removed from V and 7 bases from J, the gap between germline ends came to 11 bases.

The rearrangement links TRBV7-8 to TRBJ2-7; TRBD2 is a possible D gene (5 bases). Germline V gene lookup returns CDR1 SGHVS and CDR2 FQNEAQ. Trimming stripped 4 bases from V and 4 bases from J, with 8 bases between. This CDR3 region has 12 residues. The CDR3 DNA reads TGTGCCAGCAGCTCTGGGGAGTACGAGCAGTACTTC. Amino acids: CASSSGEYEQYF. The whole variable domain, remainder taken from reference TRBV7-8 and TRBJ2-7, is GAGVSQSPRYKVAKRGQDVALRCDPISGHVSLFWYQQALGQGPEFLTYFQNEAQLDKSGLPSDRFFAERPEGSVSTLKIQRTQQEDSAVYLCASSSGEYEQYFGPGTRLTVT.

This clonotype has just a few counts. The rearrangement joins TRBV7-2 to TRBJ2-7, with D possibly matching TRBD2 (6 bases). The V gene's germline CDR1 is SGHTA and CDR2 FQGNSA. The CDR3 has 16 amino acids. V was clipped by 8 bases and J by 2 bases, with 22 bases between them. Written as DNA, the CDR3 is TGTGCCAGCGCTCTAAGGGGCGGAGGGATAACCTACGAGCAGTACTTC. Encoded protein: CASALRGGGITYEQYF.

The chain couples TRBV7-2 to TRBJ1-1; 8 nucleotides match TRBD1. The CDR3 is made up of 14 amino acids. Germline values: CDR1 SGHTA, CDR2 FQGNSA. With 2 bases clipped from V and 1 base from J, the junction kept 0 bases outside the gene matches. The CDR3: CASSLQGANTEAFF. CDR3 DNA: TGTGCCAGCAGCTTACAGGGGGCGAACACTGAAGCTTTCTTT.

This clonotype was counted only a few times. The gene calls are TRBV7-9 and TRBJ2-7; D is unclear. CDR3 size: 13 residues. CDR1 and CDR2 (germline): SEHNR, FQNEAQ (reference sequence). V was pared by 1 base and J by 4 bases, with 8 bases between. The CDR3 DNA sequence: TGTGCCAGCAGCTTAGAAGTCGCGTACGAGCAGTACTTC. It encodes CASSLEVAYEQYF.

This clonotype has a handful of counts. This chain links TRBV7-9 with TRBJ1-2; D might be TRBD1 (6 bases). Looked up from germline, CDR1 is SEHNR and CDR2 is FQNEAQ (reference sequence). The CDR3 totals 12 residues. V dropped 1 base and J dropped 9 bases, with 9 bases sitting between them. CDR3 in DNA: TGTGCCAGCAGCTTAGGTGACAGGCGCTACACCTTC. This encodes CASSLGDRRYTF.

The rearrangement uses TRBV27 and TRBJ2-3; perhaps TRBD2 as D (5 bases). Trimming removed 3 bases from V and 1 base from J, with 11 bases in between. This CDR3 has 15 residues. CDR1 is MNHEY, CDR2 SMNVEV, per germline (reference sequence). CDR3 in DNA: TGTGCCAGCAGTTTTGTCTGGGGAGGCACAGATACGCAGTATTTT. Encoded protein: CASSFVWGGTDTQYF.

The V gene is TRBV2, the J gene TRBJ2-1; TRBD2 matches at 8 bases. Germline CDR1 is SNHLY and CDR2 is FYNNEI. There are 14 residues in the CDR3. V lost 8 bases to trimming and J lost 6 bases; unmatched junction nucleotides: 9. Written as DNA, the CDR3 is TGTGCCAGCTTGAGCGGGAGACGGATCAATGAGCAGTTCTTC. Translated, it gives CASLSGRRINEQFF.

The V call is TRBV20-1, the J call TRBJ2-5; 8 bases fit TRBD2. The length of the CDR3 is 16 residues. In germline, CDR1 is DFQATT, CDR2 SNEGSKA (reference sequence). The ends lost 3 bases at V and 3 bases at J; junction bases unmatched: 12. Here the CDR3 reads CSARSWSGGDKETQYF. The CDR3 nucleotides read TGCAGTGCTAGGTCTTGGAGCGGGGGAGATAAAGAGACCCAGTACTTC.

This clonotype was counted a few times. The chain links TRBV6-5 to TRBJ1-1; 8 bases fit TRBD1. The V and J ends lost 4 bases and 7 bases, in that order; junction bases with no gene match: 5. The CDR3 sequence is 13 residues long. Germline V CDR1 and CDR2: MNHEY, SVGAGI. DNA for the CDR3: TGTGCCAGCAGTTCCTGGACAGGGAGTGAAGCTTTCTTT. Translation gives CASSSWTGSEAFF.

The V gene is TRBV25-1, the J gene TRBJ1-1; D gene uncertain. Trimming removed 2 bases at V and 6 bases at J, with 16 bases between. Germline V CDR1 and CDR2: MGHDK, SYGVNS. The CDR3 runs 15 residues. DNA for the CDR3: TGTGCCAGCAGTGAACTGTCCCTTGGAACCCCTGAAGCTTTCTTT. Translating gives CASSELSLGTPEAFF.

This sequence joins TRBV20-1 and TRBJ2-1; D unclear. Germline V lookup: CDR1 DFQATT, CDR2 SNEGSKA (reference sequence). The CDR3 is 12 amino acids. V was pared by 1 base and J by 11 bases, with 12 bases between. CDR3 sequence: CSARVDRAQQFF. The CDR3 DNA reads TGCAGTGCTAGAGTTGACCGGGCGCAGCAGTTCTTC.

This clonotype was seen a handful of times. This chain joins TRBV27 and TRBJ2-2; the match to TRBD1 covers 9 bases. In germline, CDR1 is MNHEY, CDR2 SMNVEV (reference sequence). With V trimmed by 3 bases and J by 5 bases, 4 bases remained unmatched. The CDR3 is made up of 15 amino acids. CDR3 nucleotide sequence: TGTGCCAGCAGTTTCAGACAGGGGGATACCGGGGAGCTGTTTTTT. Protein: CASSFRQGDTGELFF.

Only a few counts were recorded for this clonotype. The chain employs TRBV6-5 and TRBJ1-2, with a tentative D call TRBD1 (5 bases). Trimming cost V 1 base and J 3 bases, with 18 bases left between them. This CDR3 has 17 amino acids. CDR1 is MNHEY and CDR2 is SVGAGI in the germline V gene. The CDR3 region has the DNA TGTGCCAGCAGTTACTTGGGACGGGGCACAGGAGACTATGGCTACACCTTC. This gives the protein CASSYLGRGTGDYGYTF.

The rearrangement links TRBV10-3 to TRBJ2-7; a weak D match, TRBD2 (5 bases). The V end lost 7 bases, the J end lost 3 bases, and 16 bases lay between the germline ends. From germline, CDR1 is ENHRY and CDR2 SYGVKD. The CDR3 is made up of 14 amino acids. CDR3 bases: TGTGCCATCACGAGGGAGTTTTTGAGCTACGAGCAGTACTTC. It translates to CAITREFLSYEQYF.

The chain couples TRBV7-9 to TRBJ2-5, with D maybe TRBD2 (6 bases). Germline loops: CDR1 SEHNR, CDR2 FQNEAQ (reference sequence). V lost 5 bases and J 3 bases, leaving 13 bases between the germline ends. The CDR3 runs 14 residues. In DNA, the CDR3 is TGTGCCAGCAGCCCCTTGGGGGGAGAAGAGACCCAGTACTTC. This encodes CASSPLGGEETQYF.

The chain uses TRBV20-1 and TRBJ2-1, with TRBD2 matching 11 bases. Per the germline V gene, CDR1 is DFQATT and CDR2 is SNEGSKA (reference sequence). The V segment lost 5 bases and the J segment 3 bases; nucleotides outside the gene matches: 3. The CDR3 consists of 14 residues. Here the CDR3 reads CSAAGTSGYNEQFF. The CDR3 coding sequence is TGCAGTGCTGCCGGGACTAGCGGCTACAATGAGCAGTTCTTC.

This chain joins TRBV5-3 and TRBJ1-5, with a weak D call TRBD1 (5 bases). TRBV5-3 is marked as an open reading frame, function uncertain. The CDR3 extends over 13 amino acids. V was clipped by 8 bases and J by 11 bases, with 20 bases between them. The CDR3 sequence: CASKDRGTTAQHF. CDR3 DNA: TGTGCCAGCAAAGACCGAGGGACTACAGCCCAGCATTTT.

J is TRBJ2-1 and V is TRBV6-1, with a weak D call TRBD1 (5 bases). Germline CDR1 reads MNHNS; CDR2 reads SASEGT. V lost 7 bases and J lost 10, with 17 bases in between. The CDR3 loop spans 13 amino acids. The CDR3 region has the DNA TGTGCCAGCAACCAACGCTGGGGCGGCGAGCAGTTCTTC. Protein: CASNQRWGGEQFF.

This clonotype was seen more than once but under ten times. The chain has TRBV15 and TRBJ2-7; 7 bases are shared with TRBD1. Germline CDR1 reads LNHNV; CDR2 reads YYDKDF (reference sequence). The trim removed 7 bases at V and 5 bases at J, leaving 5 bases unmatched. This CDR3 spans 12 amino acids. The CDR3 is CATTSQGDEQYF. The CDR3 region has the DNA TGTGCCACCACTAGCCAGGGGGACGAGCAGTACTTC. Full variable domain (remainder filled in from reference TRBV15 and TRBJ2-7): DAMVIQNPRYQVTQFGKPVTLSCSQTLNHNVMYWYQQKSSQAPKLLFHYYDKDFNNEADTPDNFQSRRPNTSFCFLDIRSPGLGDTAMYLCATTSQGDEQYFGPGTRLTVT.

This sequence joins TRBV28 and TRBJ2-7; D ambiguous. Per germline, CDR1 MDHEN and CDR2 SYDVKM. The CDR3 consists of 16 residues. V was shortened by 2 bases and J by 3 bases, with 17 bases between the two germline ends. CDR3 sequence: CASSLTLGPRGYEQYF. CDR3 DNA sequence: TGTGCCAGCAGTTTAACGCTAGGGCCCCGAGGCTACGAGCAGTACTTC.

The gene calls are TRBV6-7 and TRBJ2-7; no reliable D call. TRBV6-7 is labeled an ORF, and its function is uncertain. Trimming removed 4 bases at V and 0 bases at J, with 4 bases between. There are 12 residues in the CDR3. The CDR3 region has the DNA TGTGCCAGCAGTTGGGGCTCCTACGAGCAGTACTTC. It encodes CASSWGSYEQYF.

The V and J genes are TRBV5-1 and TRBJ2-5; 7 nucleotides agree with TRBD1. The CDR3 is made up of 14 amino acids. V dropped 3 bases and J dropped 5; count of bases not matched to a gene: 7. Germline CDR1 and CDR2: SGHRS and YFSETQ. CDR3 amino acids: CASSSRTGGETQYF. As DNA, the CDR3 is TGCGCCAGCAGCTCGAGGACAGGTGGGGAGACCCAGTACTTC.

This chain connects TRBV27 to TRBJ2-5; 12 bases line up with TRBD2. J lost 5 bases, V lost 3 bases, and 16 bases had no gene match. The CDR3 runs 19 residues. In germline, CDR1 is MNHEY, CDR2 SMNVEV (reference sequence). CDR3 in DNA: TGTGCCAGCAGTTTCCTTCCTCGGACTAGCGGGACAGCCGACGAGACCCAGTACTTC. Translation gives CASSFLPRTSGTADETQYF.

The chain has TRBV27 and TRBJ2-3, with D possibly being TRBD1 (6 bases). Trimming took 0 bases from V and 5 from J, leaving 12 bases between them. Germline CDR1 MNHEY, CDR2 SMNVEV (reference sequence). CDR3 length: 15 residues. For the CDR3, the DNA is TGTGCCAGCAGTTTATCAGACAGGCCGGGAGATACGCAGTATTTT. Amino acid sequence: CASSLSDRPGDTQYF.

The chain links TRBV24-1 to TRBJ2-3; the D gene is possibly TRBD2 (5 bases). In germline, CDR1 is KGHDR, CDR2 SFDVKD. V was shortened by 5 bases and J by 0 bases, with 8 bases between the two germline ends. The CDR3 consists of 14 residues. CDR3 amino acids: CATSGDYSTDTQYF. In DNA, the CDR3 is TGTGCCACCAGTGGCGACTATAGCACAGATACGCAGTATTTT.

This clonotype was detected a few times. The chain joins TRBV21-1 to TRBJ2-3; TRBD2, as called in the table, went unchecked against the DNA. TRBV21-1 is listed as a pseudogene. The length of the CDR3 is 16 residues. In DNA form, the CDR3 reads TGTGCCAGCAGCAATCATGGGCTAGCGGGAACAGATACGCAGTATTTT. Its protein is CASSNHGLAGTDTQYF.

The chain links TRBV20-1 to TRBJ1-2; a weak D match, TRBD1 (6 bases). V lost 3 bases and J lost 4, with 12 bases in between. This CDR3 contains 13 residues. Germline loops: CDR1 DFQATT, CDR2 SNEGSKA (reference sequence). The CDR3 here is CSAREDRSYGYTF. The CDR3 bases are TGCAGTGCTAGGGAGGACAGAAGCTATGGCTACACCTTC.

The V gene is TRBV5-4, the J gene TRBJ2-5; maybe TRBD2 (5 bases). Germline CDR1 reads SGHNT; CDR2 reads YYREEE (reference sequence). CDR3 size: 16 residues. Trimming took 0 bases from V and 5 from J, leaving 17 bases between them. The CDR3 coding sequence is TGTGCCAGCAGCTTGGTACTCACGGGGTTCTCGGAGACCCAGTACTTC. It codes for CASSLVLTGFSETQYF.